This TCR beta chain came from a study of cytomegalovirus exposure and HLA in healthy donors. For this clone: Its target is unknown.

Notes on the study in general: A missense DCLRE1C variant was associated with V- and J-gene trimming of TCR beta chains in a later analysis, and an independent cohort replicated the association. Presence/absence comparisons presumed near-even sequencing depth among donors.

Germline CDR1 reads SEHNR; CDR2 reads FQNEAQ (reference sequence). The CDR3 is 15 amino acids. After removal of 5 bases from V and 3 bases from J, the junction contained 5 bases not matched to a gene. Both 60 Vbeta primers and 13 Jbeta primers went into the PCR. Sequencing was performed with immunoSEQ multiplex PCR; in TCRdb, only in-frame clones are kept and a portion is missing. The sample consists of about 180,000 clones, 77% of them appearing once. This chain links TRBV7-9 with TRBJ1-5, with TRBD1 identical over 9 bases. Sequenced sample: PBMCs. The sequence came from a woman in her fifties or sixties in good health and CMV-seropositive. The CDR3 reads CASSTGQGNNQPQHF. Written as DNA, the CDR3 is TGTGCCAGCAGCACGGGACAGGGTAACAATCAGCCCCAGCATTTT.